These 15 T cell receptor beta chains came from one sample sequenced in a study of blood T cell repertoires in COVID-19. Profiled with immunoSEQ multiplex PCR; TCRdb holds only in-frame clones, not every one. The sample has 230,000 or so clones; 75% to 90% are singletons. Material: peripheral blood. The origin of the receptors is a middle-aged woman who had recovered from COVID-19.

The chain has TRBV2 and TRBJ1-1; 7 bases align to TRBD1. V was clipped by 5 bases and J by 1 base; unmatched bases: 4. The CDR3 loop spans 14 amino acids. CDR1 SNHLY and CDR2 FYNNEI come from the germline V gene. The CDR3 spells CASSSTGQNTEAFF. The DNA of the CDR3 is TGTGCCAGCAGTTCGACAGGGCAGAACACTGAAGCTTTCTTT.

The rearrangement uses TRBV9 and TRBJ2-5; D is perhaps TRBD2 (6 bases). From germline, CDR1 is SGDLS and CDR2 YYNGEE. The CDR3 covers 15 residues. V was shortened by 1 base and J by 5 bases, with 15 bases between the two germline ends. CDR3 amino acids: CASSVSAGSYETQYF. CDR3 coding DNA: TGTGCCAGCAGCGTATCGGCGGGGTCATACGAGACCCAGTACTTC.

The J gene is TRBJ2-2, the V gene TRBV5-4; D is perhaps TRBD2 (6 bases). Germline V gene lookup returns CDR1 SGHNT and CDR2 YYREEE (reference sequence). This CDR3 has 16 residues. V dropped 0 bases and J dropped 2 bases, with 11 bases sitting between them. CDR3 sequence: CASSLEGLPNTGELFF. In DNA, the CDR3 is TGTGCCAGCAGCTTGGAAGGACTACCCAACACCGGGGAGCTGTTTTTT.

The CDR3 protein is CASSMTSGSYNEQFF. In DNA form, the CDR3 reads TGCGCCAGCAGCATGACTAGCGGGAGTTACAATGAGCAGTTCTTC. The rearrangement joins TRBV5-1 to TRBJ2-1; 12 nucleotides line up with TRBD2. J lost 4 bases, V lost 4 bases, and 3 bases had no gene match. The CDR3 sequence is 15 residues long. From germline, CDR1 is SGHRS and CDR2 YFSETQ.

The CDR3 spells CASSPLGLAGHNEQFF. DNA for the CDR3: TGTGCCAGCAGCCCTCTCGGGCTAGCGGGACACAATGAGCAGTTCTTC. The chain joins TRBV3-1 (or the pseudogene TRBV3-2) to TRBJ2-1; 9 positions match TRBD2. The CDR3 loop spans 16 amino acids. CDR1 and CDR2 from the germline V gene are LGHDT and YNNKEL (reference sequence). The ends lost 4 bases at V and 5 bases at J; junction bases unmatched: 9.

This chain connects TRBV5-1 to TRBJ1-5; 10 nucleotides line up with TRBD1. V lost 4 bases and J lost 6; bases outside the gene matches: 7. The germline CDR1 and CDR2 sequences are SGHRS and YFSETQ. The CDR3 extends over 15 amino acids. CDR3 protein: CASSPGTGVGQPQHF. The CDR3 DNA reads TGCGCCAGCAGCCCCGGGACAGGGGTTGGTCAGCCCCAGCATTTT.

This clone was seen a handful of times. The V call is TRBV3-1 (or the pseudogene TRBV3-2), the J call TRBJ1-5; a weak D match, TRBD1 (5 bases). The CDR3 has 15 residues. Germline V gene sequence: CDR1 LGHDT, CDR2 YNNKEL (reference sequence). V was shortened by 1 base and J by 5 bases, with 12 bases between the two germline ends. The CDR3 is CASSQGMQGYQPQHF. The CDR3 region has the DNA TGTGCCAGCAGCCAAGGCATGCAGGGCTATCAGCCCCAGCATTTT.

The chain combines TRBV19 with TRBJ2-7, with TRBD2 matching 9 bases. V lost 6 bases and J lost 6; bases outside the gene matches: 3. In germline, CDR1 is LNHDA, CDR2 SQIVND (reference sequence). The CDR3 covers 12 residues. CDR3 bases: TGTGCCAGTAGCCCAGCGGGAGGCGAGCAGTACGTC. It yields the protein CASSPAGGEQYV.

The rearrangement joins TRBV19 to TRBJ2-2; weak D call: TRBD2 (5 bases). This CDR3 has 16 residues. The V gene's germline CDR1 is LNHDA and CDR2 SQIVND (reference sequence). Trimming left V 0 bases short and J 4 bases short, with 12 bases between. This CDR3 is CASSIDSAFITGELFF. DNA for the CDR3: TGTGCCAGTAGTATAGATAGCGCGTTTATCACCGGGGAGCTGTTTTTT.

The rearrangement uses TRBV5-1 and TRBJ2-7; D remains unclear. Germline-derived CDR1 and CDR2 are SGHRS and YFSETQ. This CDR3 has 15 amino acids. The V end was cut by 0 bases, the J end by 4 bases, with 14 bases between. Written as DNA, the CDR3 is TGCGCCAGCAGCTTGGACGAGCTTCGAGCTTACGAGCAGTACTTC. It specifies CASSLDELRAYEQYF.

The chain recombines TRBV28 with TRBJ1-1; D is unclear. V was clipped by 10 bases and J by 6 bases, with 18 bases between them. Germline values: CDR1 MDHEN, CDR2 SYDVKM. This CDR3 is 13 amino acids long. The CDR3 DNA is TGTGCCACCCGACTCTTTAATGGAGCTGAAGCTTTCTTT. Translation gives CATRLFNGAEAFF.

This chain joins TRBV27 and TRBJ2-1; 8 bases match TRBD2. The CDR3 covers 14 residues. Unmatched junction bases numbered 11, after V lost 8 bases and J lost 8 bases. Germline values: CDR1 MNHEY, CDR2 SMNVEV (reference sequence). CDR3 bases: TGTGCCAGCTACGGGGGACTAGGATTGTATGAGCAGTTCTTC. It yields the protein CASYGGLGLYEQFF.

This clone was counted only a few times. V gene TRBV19 combines with J gene TRBJ1-2; D may be TRBD1 (6 bases). The ends were cut back, 5 bases at V and 7 bases at J, with 17 bases in the middle. This CDR3 region has 14 residues. The germline CDR1 and CDR2 sequences are LNHDA and SQIVND (reference sequence). In nucleotides, the CDR3 is TGTGCCAGTAGTGAAACAGGGTTTCTAGGTGGCTACACCTTC. This sequence encodes CASSETGFLGGYTF. Together with reference TRBV19 and TRBJ1-2, the CDR3 gives the full variable domain: DGGITQSPKYLFRKEGQNVTLSCEQNLNHDAMYWYRQDPGQGLRLIYYSQIVNDFQKGDIAEGYSVSREKKESFPLTVTSAQKNPTAFYLCASSETGFLGGYTFGSGTRLTVV.

This chain connects TRBV7-2 to TRBJ1-2; 8 bases align to TRBD1. This CDR3 region has 15 residues. The V gene's germline CDR1 is SGHTA and CDR2 FQGNSA. V lost 3 bases, J lost 0 bases, and 3 bases stayed unmatched. This CDR3 reads CASSLDRDANYGYTF. The CDR3 coding sequence is TGTGCCAGCAGCTTGGACAGGGATGCTAACTATGGCTACACCTTC.

About this clone itself: At one end, the junction sequence differs from germline, possibly due to a read error. The chain links TRBV5-6 to TRBJ2-7; D is perhaps TRBD1 or TRBD2 (6 bases each). Germline values: CDR1 SGHDT, CDR2 YYEEEE. The CDR3 contains 15 residues. This chain's CDR3 is CASTLRGHYTYEQYF. Here the CDR3 DNA reads TGTGCCAGCACCTTGCGGGGACATTACACCTACGAGCAGTACTTC.